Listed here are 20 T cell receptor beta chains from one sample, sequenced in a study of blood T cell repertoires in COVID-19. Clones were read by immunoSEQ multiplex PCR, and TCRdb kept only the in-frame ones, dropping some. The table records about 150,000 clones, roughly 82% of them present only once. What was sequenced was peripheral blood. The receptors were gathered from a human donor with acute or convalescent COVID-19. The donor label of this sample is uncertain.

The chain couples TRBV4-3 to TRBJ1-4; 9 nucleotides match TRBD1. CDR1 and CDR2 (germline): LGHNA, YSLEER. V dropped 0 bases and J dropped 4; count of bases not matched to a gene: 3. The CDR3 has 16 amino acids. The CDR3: CASSQETGQGNEKLFF. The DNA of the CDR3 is TGCGCCAGCAGCCAAGAGACGGGACAGGGTAATGAAAAACTGTTTTTT.

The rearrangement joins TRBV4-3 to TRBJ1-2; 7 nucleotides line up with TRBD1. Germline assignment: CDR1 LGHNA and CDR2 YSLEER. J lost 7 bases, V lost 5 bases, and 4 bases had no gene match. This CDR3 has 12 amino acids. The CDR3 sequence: CASSEQGFGYTF. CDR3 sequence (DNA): TGCGCCAGCAGCGAACAGGGGTTTGGCTACACCTTC.

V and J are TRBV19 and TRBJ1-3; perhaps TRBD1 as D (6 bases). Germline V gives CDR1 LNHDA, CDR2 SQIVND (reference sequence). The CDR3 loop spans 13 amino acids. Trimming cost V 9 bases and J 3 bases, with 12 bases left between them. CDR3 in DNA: TGTGCCAGCAGCCGGGACATTGGAAACACCATATATTTT. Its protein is CASSRDIGNTIYF.

The CDR3 region has the DNA TGCGCCAGCAGCTTTTCAGGGGAGCTGTTTTTT. Translation gives CASSFSGELFF. The chain joins TRBV5-1 to TRBJ2-2; D remains ambiguous. Germline CDR1 reads SGHRS; CDR2 reads YFSETQ. This CDR3 is built from 11 residues. Trimming removed 2 bases from V and 8 bases from J, with 4 bases in between. The whole variable domain, remainder taken from reference TRBV5-1 and TRBJ2-2, is KAGVTQTPRYLIKTRGQQVTLSCSPISGHRSVSWYQQTPGQGLQFLFEYFSETQRNKGNFPGRFSGRQFSNSRSEMNVSTLELGDSALYLCASSFSGELFFGEGSRLTVL.

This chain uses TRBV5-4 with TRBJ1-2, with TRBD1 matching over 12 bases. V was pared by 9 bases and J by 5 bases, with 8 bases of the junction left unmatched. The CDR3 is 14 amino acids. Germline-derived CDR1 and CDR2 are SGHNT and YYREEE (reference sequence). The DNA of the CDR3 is TGTGCCACAGGGACAGGGGGCGCGATGTATGGCTACACCTTC. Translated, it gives CATGTGGAMYGYTF.

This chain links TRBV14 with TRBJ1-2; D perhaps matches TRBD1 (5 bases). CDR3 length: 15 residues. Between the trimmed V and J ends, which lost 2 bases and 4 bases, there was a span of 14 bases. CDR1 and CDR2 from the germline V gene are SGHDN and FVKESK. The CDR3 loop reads CASSQRAGGGYGYTF. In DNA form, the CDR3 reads TGTGCCAGCAGCCAACGGGCCGGGGGGGGCTATGGCTACACCTTC.

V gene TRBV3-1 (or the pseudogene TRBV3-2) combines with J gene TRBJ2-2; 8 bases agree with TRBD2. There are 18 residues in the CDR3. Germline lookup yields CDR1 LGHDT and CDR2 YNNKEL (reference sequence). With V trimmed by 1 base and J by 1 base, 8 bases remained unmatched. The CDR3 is CASSQVLAVIKNTGELFF. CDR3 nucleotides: TGTGCCAGCAGCCAAGTACTAGCGGTAATTAAGAACACCGGGGAGCTGTTTTTT.

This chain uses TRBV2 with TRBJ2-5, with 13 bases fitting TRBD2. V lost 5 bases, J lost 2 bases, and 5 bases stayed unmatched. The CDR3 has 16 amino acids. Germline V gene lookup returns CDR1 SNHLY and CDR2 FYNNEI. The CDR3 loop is CASSKGLAGDQETQYF. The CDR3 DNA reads TGTGCCAGCAGTAAAGGACTAGCGGGGGATCAAGAGACCCAGTACTTC.

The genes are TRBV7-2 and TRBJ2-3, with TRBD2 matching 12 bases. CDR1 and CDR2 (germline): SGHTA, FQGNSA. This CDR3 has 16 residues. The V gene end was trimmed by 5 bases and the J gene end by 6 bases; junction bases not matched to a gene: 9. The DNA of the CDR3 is TGTGCCAGCAGCATACAGGGACTAGCGGGCTTGGATACGCAGTATTTT. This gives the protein CASSIQGLAGLDTQYF.

The CDR3 bases are TGCGCCAGCAGCTTGGGCGGCCGGGACAGGGGTTACGAGCAGTACTTC. The encoded protein is CASSLGGRDRGYEQYF. The rearrangement links TRBV5-1 to TRBJ2-7, with 10 bases matching TRBD1. The junction had 7 bases not matched to a gene; V was cut back by 0 bases and J by 4 bases. Germline CDR1 is SGHRS and CDR2 is YFSETQ. The CDR3 is 16 residues long.

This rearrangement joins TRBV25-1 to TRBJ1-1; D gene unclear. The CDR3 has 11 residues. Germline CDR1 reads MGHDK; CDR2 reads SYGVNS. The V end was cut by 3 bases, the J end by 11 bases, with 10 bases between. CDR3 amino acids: CASSDAGYAFF. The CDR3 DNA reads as TGTGCCAGCAGTGATGCAGGATACGCTTTCTTT. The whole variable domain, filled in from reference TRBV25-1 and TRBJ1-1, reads EADIYQTPRYLVIGTGKKITLECSQTMGHDKMYWYQQDPGMELHLIHYSYGVNSTEKGDLSSESTVSRIRTEHFPLTLESARPSHTSQYLCASSDAGYAFFGQGTRLTVV.

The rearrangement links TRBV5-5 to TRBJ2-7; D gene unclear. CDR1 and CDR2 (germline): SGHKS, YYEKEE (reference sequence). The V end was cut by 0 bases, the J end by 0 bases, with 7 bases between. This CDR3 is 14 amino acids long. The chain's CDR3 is CASSLEQASYEQYF. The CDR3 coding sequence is TGTGCCAGCAGCTTGGAGCAGGCCTCCTACGAGCAGTACTTC.

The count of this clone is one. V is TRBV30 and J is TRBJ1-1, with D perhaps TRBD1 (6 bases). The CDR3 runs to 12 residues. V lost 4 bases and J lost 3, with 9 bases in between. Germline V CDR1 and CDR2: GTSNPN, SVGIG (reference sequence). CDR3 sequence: CAWTGDDTEAFF. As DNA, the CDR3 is TGTGCCTGGACAGGGGACGACACTGAAGCTTTCTTT.

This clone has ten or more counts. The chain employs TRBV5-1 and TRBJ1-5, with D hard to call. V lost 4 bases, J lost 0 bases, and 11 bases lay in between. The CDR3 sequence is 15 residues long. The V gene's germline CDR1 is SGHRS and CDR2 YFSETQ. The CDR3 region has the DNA TGCGCCAGCAGCCCCGGAGGAAATAGCAATCAGCCCCAGCATTTT. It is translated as CASSPGGNSNQPQHF.

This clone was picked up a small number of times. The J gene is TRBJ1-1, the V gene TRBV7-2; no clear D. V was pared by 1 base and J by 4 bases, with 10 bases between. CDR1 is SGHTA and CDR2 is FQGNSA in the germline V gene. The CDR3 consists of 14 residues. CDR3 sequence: CASSLGAMSTEAFF. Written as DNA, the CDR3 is TGTGCCAGCAGCTTAGGGGCGATGAGCACTGAAGCTTTCTTT.

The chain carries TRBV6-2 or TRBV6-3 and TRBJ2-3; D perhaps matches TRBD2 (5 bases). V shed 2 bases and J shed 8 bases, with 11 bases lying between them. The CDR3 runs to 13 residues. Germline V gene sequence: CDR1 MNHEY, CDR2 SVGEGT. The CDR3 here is CASSYRTRFTQYF. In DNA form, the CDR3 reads TGTGCCAGCAGTTACCGCACTAGGTTTACGCAGTATTTT.

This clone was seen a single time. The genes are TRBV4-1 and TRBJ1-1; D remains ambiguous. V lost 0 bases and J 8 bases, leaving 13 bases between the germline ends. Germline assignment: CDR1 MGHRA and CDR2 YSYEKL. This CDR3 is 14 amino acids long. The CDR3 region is CASSQDRNQREAFF. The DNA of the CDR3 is TGCGCCAGCAGCCAAGATAGGAACCAGAGGGAAGCTTTCTTT.

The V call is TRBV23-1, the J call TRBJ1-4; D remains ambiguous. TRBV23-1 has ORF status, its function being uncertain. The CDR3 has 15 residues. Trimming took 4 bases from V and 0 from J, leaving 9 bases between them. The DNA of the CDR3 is TGCGCCAGCAGTCTGGTTAGATCAACTAATGAAAAACTGTTTTTT. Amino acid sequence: CASSLVRSTNEKLFF.

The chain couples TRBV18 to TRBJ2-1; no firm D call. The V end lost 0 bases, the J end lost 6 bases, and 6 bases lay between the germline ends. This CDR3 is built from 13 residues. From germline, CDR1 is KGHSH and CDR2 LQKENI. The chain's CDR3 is CASSPPSGNEQFF. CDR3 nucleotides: TGTGCCAGCTCACCACCGTCCGGCAATGAGCAGTTCTTC.

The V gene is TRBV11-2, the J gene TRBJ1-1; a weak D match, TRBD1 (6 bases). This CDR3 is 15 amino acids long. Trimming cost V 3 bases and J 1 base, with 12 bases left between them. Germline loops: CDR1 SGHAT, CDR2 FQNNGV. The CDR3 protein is CASSFFGQRNTEAFF. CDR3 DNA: TGTGCCAGCAGCTTCTTTGGACAGCGGAACACTGAAGCTTTCTTT.